This T cell receptor beta chain was identified in a study of T cells in Graves' hyperthyroidism and ophthalmopathy. With 0 bases clipped from V and 5 bases from J, the junction kept 5 bases outside the gene matches. This CDR3 is 15 amino acids long. CDR1 and CDR2 from the germline V gene are DFQATT and SNEGSKA (reference sequence). Template material for amplifying TCR beta CDR3 regions consisted of RNA transcripts. When the TCR CDR3 underwent first-round RT-PCR, the HTBI primer set was used. Using its own MiXCR run on the multiplex PCR reads, TCRdb lists one record per CDR3 protein. The sample yields about 480,000 distinct CDR3 sequences, around an eighth seen once. This clonotype was counted only a few times. Patients showing uncontrolled infection, other autoimmune disease, pregnancy or lactation were ineligible.

The V call is TRBV20-1, the J call TRBJ2-1; 9 nucleotides line up with TRBD1. Sequencing input: blood. The sequence came from a woman aged 18-35 years with Graves' hyperthyroidism. Here the CDR3 DNA reads TGCAGTGCTAGAGATTACAGGGGGCAGGACAATGAGCAGTTCTTC. It encodes CSARDYRGQDNEQFF.